This entry describes one TCR beta chain. This sample was taken from a study of T cell changes during pregnancy in multiple sclerosis. TCRdb keeps only in-frame clones here, not all; method: immunoSEQ multiplex PCR. The sample shows 75,000 to 100,000 clones, around 94% of them seen only once. CDR1 and CDR2 from the germline V gene are LGHNT and FRNRAP. The germline V and J ends were trimmed by 4 bases and 7 bases, with 16 bases remaining between them. The CDR3 spans 15 residues. V usage is TRBV12-5 and J usage is TRBJ2-2, with D possibly being TRBD2 (7 bases). Sample: peripheral blood, taken after pregnancy. This receptor was identified in a female donor with multiple sclerosis, enrolled in a pregnancy study. CDR3 sequence (DNA): TGTGCTAGTGGTTGGGGCTCAGGGGAGGGCGGGGAGCTGTTTTTT. Translating gives CASGWGSGEGGELFF.